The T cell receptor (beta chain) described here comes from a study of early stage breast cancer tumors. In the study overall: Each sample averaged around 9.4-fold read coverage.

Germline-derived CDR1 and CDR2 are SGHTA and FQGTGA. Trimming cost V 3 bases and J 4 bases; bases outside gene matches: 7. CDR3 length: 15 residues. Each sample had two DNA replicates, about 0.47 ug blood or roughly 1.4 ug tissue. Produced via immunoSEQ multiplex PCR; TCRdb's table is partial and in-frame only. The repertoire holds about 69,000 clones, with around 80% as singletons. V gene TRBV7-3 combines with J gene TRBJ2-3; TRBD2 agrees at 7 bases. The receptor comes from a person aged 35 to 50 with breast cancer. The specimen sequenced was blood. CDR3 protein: CASSFGGEGADTQYF. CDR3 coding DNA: TGTGCCAGCAGCTTTGGGGGGGAAGGGGCAGATACGCAGTATTTT.